The next 13 T cell receptor beta chains were all read from a single sample in a study of T cell repertoires in cytomegalovirus infection. TCRdb analysed the reads with MiXCR anew, one entry per CDR3 protein. The sample contains a few hundred thousand distinct CDR3 sequences, 40% of which appear only once. These receptors have no known antigen. The sequencing used cultured PBMCs, collected from culture after CMV antigen stimulation. These TCRs come from a human donor in good health (CMV status not recorded). Some clones in this sample may be carry-over from other donors' samples.

This rearrangement joins TRBV7-2 to TRBJ2-7, with D maybe TRBD1 (6 bases). The V gene's germline CDR1 is SGHTA and CDR2 FQGNSA. This CDR3 is built from 17 residues. Trimming took 4 bases from V and 0 from J, leaving 19 bases between them. The CDR3: CASSSDDPGVSSYEQYF. CDR3 in DNA: TGTGCCAGCAGCTCCGACGATCCAGGGGTTAGCTCCTACGAGCAGTACTTC.

The genes are TRBV5-6 and TRBJ2-1; D may be TRBD1 (5 bases). Per the germline V gene, CDR1 is SGHDT and CDR2 is YYEEEE. Trimming took 3 bases from V and 4 from J, leaving 14 bases between them. The CDR3 runs 15 residues. The CDR3 loop reads CASSSGQRPYNEQFF. The CDR3 DNA sequence: TGTGCCAGCAGCTCAGGACAACGCCCTTACAATGAGCAGTTCTTC.

The V call is TRBV19, the J call TRBJ2-1; TRBD2 matches at 14 bases. Trimming at V came to 5 bases and at J to 5 bases, leaving 14 bases not matched to a gene. The CDR3 length is 19 residues. CDR1 LNHDA and CDR2 SQIVND come from the germline V gene (reference sequence). CDR3 in DNA: TGTGCCAGTAGTCCCGATCCAAGACTAGCGGGGGGGCGACACAATGAGCAGTTCTTC. It translates to CASSPDPRLAGGRHNEQFF.

V usage is TRBV12-3 or TRBV12-4 and J usage is TRBJ2-3; possible D gene TRBD2, 6 bases. CDR3 length: 14 amino acids. V dropped 10 bases and J dropped 6 bases, with 20 bases sitting between them. CDR3 sequence (DNA): TGTGCCACCTCACTTACGGGGGTGGGGGATACGCAGTATTTT. Translated: CATSLTGVGDTQYF.

The J gene is TRBJ1-1, the V gene TRBV24-1; D call uncertain. V dropped 4 bases and J dropped 7 bases, with 21 bases sitting between them. The CDR3 runs 16 residues. CDR1 is KGHDR, CDR2 SFDVKD, per germline. CDR3 sequence (DNA): TGTGCCACCAGTGACTCTACAGACACGGTTAGTGGTGAAGCTTTCTTT. This encodes CATSDSTDTVSGEAFF.

This clonotype has a handful of counts. The chain recombines TRBV7-6 with TRBJ2-7, with D possibly TRBD2 on 6 matching bases. The CDR3 has 18 amino acids. The germline gives CDR1 SGHVS, CDR2 FNYEAQ. Trimming shortened V by 4 bases and J by 4 bases, and 26 bases separated the two germline ends. CDR3 loop: CASSSGVLAGRGVYEQYF. The CDR3 coding sequence is TGTGCCAGCAGCTCCGGGGTCTTGGCGGGAAGAGGAGTGTACGAGCAGTACTTC.

This chain connects TRBV24-1 to TRBJ2-3, with D hard to call. Trimming cost V 4 bases and J 8 bases, with 12 bases left between them. CDR1 and CDR2 from the germline V gene are KGHDR and SFDVKD. The CDR3 has 13 amino acids. The CDR3 here is CATSDQVLRTQYF. The DNA for the CDR3 is TGTGCCACCAGTGACCAGGTCTTACGTACGCAGTATTTT.

The chain links TRBV7-2 to TRBJ2-2; D not certain. Germline lookup yields CDR1 SGHTA and CDR2 FQGNSA. The CDR3 runs to 14 residues. The V gene lost 5 bases and the J gene lost 5 bases, with 12 bases spanning the gap. CDR3 sequence reads: CASSRVPWTGELFF. The CDR3, as DNA: TGTGCCAGCAGCAGGGTCCCCTGGACCGGGGAGCTGTTTTTT.

V usage is TRBV12-5 and J usage is TRBJ1-2, with 8 nucleotides matching TRBD1. CDR1 LGHNT and CDR2 FRNRAP come from the germline V gene. This CDR3 is built from 16 residues. The ends lost 5 bases at V and 3 bases at J; junction bases unmatched: 11. CDR3 in amino acids: CASGPISTGDHYGYTF. Here the CDR3 DNA reads TGTGCTAGTGGTCCAATCTCGACAGGGGATCACTATGGCTACACCTTC.

This chain joins TRBV4-1 and TRBJ2-7; tentative D call: TRBD1 (5 bases). Per the germline V gene, CDR1 is MGHRA and CDR2 is YSYEKL. There are 15 residues in the CDR3. Trimming shortened V by 3 bases and J by 0 bases, and 12 bases separated the two germline ends. The CDR3 here is CASSQWSDSSYEQYF. The CDR3 DNA is TGCGCCAGCAGCCAGTGGTCTGACAGCTCCTACGAGCAGTACTTC.

The chain carries TRBV4-1 and TRBJ2-1; D perhaps matches TRBD2 (6 bases). From germline, CDR1 is MGHRA and CDR2 YSYEKL. Trimming removed 1 base at V and 2 bases at J, with 12 bases between. The CDR3 has 16 residues. CDR3 sequence: CASSQGWTTAYNEQFF. The CDR3 DNA follows: TGCGCCAGCAGCCAAGGCTGGACTACGGCCTACAATGAGCAGTTCTTC.

This chain uses TRBV7-3 with TRBJ2-5; 7 nucleotides align to TRBD2. From germline, CDR1 is SGHTA and CDR2 FQGTGA. The CDR3 has 13 residues. J lost 7 bases, V lost 2 bases, and 4 bases had no gene match. CDR3 residues: CASSLVASGTQYF. The CDR3 bases are TGTGCCAGCAGCTTAGTGGCTAGCGGGACCCAGTACTTC.

V gene TRBV20-1 combines with J gene TRBJ2-5; D ambiguous. This CDR3 is 11 amino acids long. V lost 4 bases and J 5 bases, leaving 8 bases between the germline ends. Germline CDR1 is DFQATT and CDR2 is SNEGSKA (reference sequence). The CDR3 region is CSATHSETQYF. For the CDR3, the DNA is TGCAGTGCTACCCATTCGGAGACCCAGTACTTC.